This T cell receptor beta chain was sequenced in a study of neoadjuvant anti-PD-1 for oral cavity cancer. Findings and limits, study-wide: Treg/Th17 ratio rose with pretreatment blood and fell with post-treatment tumor TCRbeta clonality. Post-nivolumab, blood T cell clonality was significantly elevated in non-responders.

Per germline, CDR1 MNHEY and CDR2 SVGAGI. The CDR3 has 14 amino acids. V lost 0 bases, J lost 6 bases, and 4 bases stayed unmatched. Here immunoSEQ multiplex PCR was the method, and the copy in TCRdb shows in-frame clones only, minus some. This sample has around 16,000 clones, with about two thirds found just once. A remark on this clone: As yet, its antigen is unknown.

These newly diagnosed stage II-IVA oral cavity squamous cell carcinoma patients had no prior systemic or radiation treatment. These oral cavity squamous cell carcinomas were HPV-negative and locally advanced. This sequence joins TRBV6-5 and TRBJ1-2; 7 nucleotides match TRBD1. Sequences were derived from PBMCs, sampled before nivolumab (anti-PD-1) treatment. The sequence derives from a person aged 40-85 years with oral cavity squamous cell carcinoma. The CDR3 DNA reads TGTGCCAGCAGTTACTCGAGGGGGCGCGATGGCTACACCTTC. Its translation: CASSYSRGRDGYTF.